This T cell receptor beta chain was documented in a study of blood T cell repertoires in COVID-19. Overall study: Specimens from acute and convalescent COVID-19 originated in the United States, Italy and Spain. Sources were T cells, B-cell-depleted T cells, or PBMCs; the material itself was cDNA or gDNA.

Methods used by the authors: Nucleated cell counts were estimated from reference gene primer amplification. Sequencing was performed with immunoSEQ multiplex PCR; in TCRdb, only in-frame clones are kept and a portion is missing. That table furnishes V, J and clone size, whereas the DNA furnished D and trimming. Of around 250,000 clones listed, around 90% are singletons. V trimming: 5 bases; J trimming: 3 bases; junction bases outside the gene matches: 5. The CDR3 has 15 amino acids. The germline V gene encodes CDR1 MDHEN and CDR2 SYDVKM. Input material: peripheral blood. The chain recombines TRBV28 with TRBJ2-1, with TRBD1 identical over 9 bases. This TCR was recovered from a woman in her thirties or forties who had recovered from COVID-19. CDR3 in amino acids: CASSLNRGLYNEQFF. For the CDR3, the DNA is TGTGCCAGCAGTCTCAACAGGGGGCTCTACAATGAGCAGTTCTTC.